The 11 T cell receptor beta chains given below trace back to one sample, sequenced in a study of blood T cell repertoires in COVID-19. Profiled with immunoSEQ multiplex PCR; TCRdb holds only in-frame clones, not every one. The sample consists of 150,000 to 200,000 clones, 85% to 90% of them appearing once. Material for sequencing was peripheral blood. The receptors stem from a young man with active or convalescent COVID-19.

The table lists this clone with a count of one. This chain uses TRBV11-2 with TRBJ2-1, with 8 bases matching TRBD2. The germline V gene encodes CDR1 SGHAT and CDR2 FQNNGV. The V and J ends lost 4 bases and 2 bases, in that order; junction bases with no gene match: 7. There are 16 residues in the CDR3. CDR3 sequence: CASSSRSGRTYNEQFF. CDR3 nucleotides: TGTGCCAGCAGCTCCCGGAGCGGGAGAACCTACAATGAGCAGTTCTTC.

The chain has TRBV27 and TRBJ1-2; 10 bases are shared with TRBD1. The junction had 4 bases not matched to a gene; V was cut back by 5 bases and J by 7 bases. This CDR3 comprises 13 residues. The germline CDR1 and CDR2 sequences are MNHEY and SMNVEV (reference sequence). The chain's CDR3 is CASSHGTGVGYTF. The CDR3 DNA reads as TGTGCCAGCAGTCACGGGACAGGGGTTGGCTACACCTTC.

V and J are TRBV10-2 and TRBJ2-1; 9 positions match TRBD2. The V gene's germline CDR1 is WSHSY and CDR2 SAAADI. The CDR3 loop spans 21 amino acids. V trimming: 5 bases; J trimming: 5 bases; junction bases outside the gene matches: 25. CDR3 sequence (DNA): TGCGCCAGCAGTTCTCCGGCGGCGGGGGGGGTGAGCCGAGCAGTCGACAATGAGCAGTTCTTC. Protein sequence: CASSSPAAGGVSRAVDNEQFF.

J is TRBJ1-5 and V is TRBV27, with D maybe TRBD1 (5 bases). The germline CDR1 and CDR2 sequences are MNHEY and SMNVEV (reference sequence). Trimming left V 11 bases short and J 5 bases short, with 19 bases between. The CDR3 totals 14 residues. CDR3 nucleotides: TGTGCCGGATCAGACAGCGCGTCTCATCAGCCCCAGCATTTT. Amino acids: CAGSDSASHQPQHF.

V and J are TRBV5-1 and TRBJ1-1; no clear D gene. The germline CDR1 and CDR2 sequences are SGHRS and YFSETQ. The CDR3 extends over 14 amino acids. Trimming shortened V by 0 bases and J by 1 base, and 7 bases separated the two germline ends. CDR3 nucleotide sequence: TGCGCCAGCAGCTTGGCACAGACGAACACTGAAGCTTTCTTT. Translating gives CASSLAQTNTEAFF.

The gene calls are TRBV2 and TRBJ2-1; D perhaps matches TRBD2 (6 bases). The germline CDR1 and CDR2 sequences are SNHLY and FYNNEI. V was cut by 7 bases and J by 5 bases, with 12 bases left in between. The CDR3 covers 13 residues. CDR3 sequence: CASKEGSHNEQFF. The CDR3, as DNA: TGTGCCAGCAAGGAGGGCAGCCACAATGAGCAGTTCTTC.

V is TRBV10-1 and J is TRBJ1-2, with TRBD1 identical over 8 bases. The V gene's germline CDR1 is WNHNN and CDR2 SYGVQD (reference sequence). With V trimmed by 2 bases and J by 5 bases, 1 base remained unmatched. The CDR3 is made up of 13 amino acids. CDR3 protein: CASSEGTGYGYTF. CDR3 nucleotide sequence: TGCGCCAGCAGTGAGGGGACAGGTTATGGCTACACCTTC.

The rearrangement joins TRBV19 to TRBJ2-2; possibly TRBD1 for D (6 bases). The CDR3 extends over 15 amino acids. V lost 4 bases and J lost 4, with 13 bases in between. The germline CDR1 and CDR2 sequences are LNHDA and SQIVND (reference sequence). CDR3 protein: CASSTPGETTGELFF. In DNA form, the CDR3 reads TGTGCCAGTAGTACACCAGGGGAAACCACCGGGGAGCTGTTTTTT.

This clone was found once. The chain links TRBV12-5 to TRBJ1-1; D not resolved. CDR3 length: 15 amino acids. The V end lost 1 base, the J end lost 1 base, and 10 bases lay between the germline ends. Germline-derived CDR1 and CDR2 are LGHNT and FRNRAP. CDR3 amino acids: CASGLDDYANTEAFF. The CDR3 bases are TGTGCTAGTGGTTTGGATGACTACGCGAACACTGAAGCTTTCTTT.

This clone appeared a few times. The V gene is TRBV7-2, the J gene TRBJ1-2; D gene uncertain. The CDR3 loop spans 14 amino acids. Deletions cut 5 bases from V and 1 base from J, with 11 bases between. Germline CDR1 and CDR2: SGHTA and FQGNSA. In nucleotides, the CDR3 is TGTGCCAGCAGCCCCCCCGACATTAACTATGGCTACACCTTC. As protein: CASSPPDINYGYTF.

The rearrangement links TRBV5-1 to TRBJ2-4; TRBD2 matches 7 bases. After removal of 0 bases from V and 7 bases from J, the junction contained 7 bases not matched to a gene. This CDR3 region has 15 residues. The V gene's germline CDR1 is SGHRS and CDR2 YFSETQ. The CDR3 here is CASSLETGLRNIQYF. CDR3 coding DNA: TGCGCCAGCAGCTTGGAGACGGGACTAAGGAACATTCAGTACTTC.